This T cell receptor (beta chain) was recovered during a study of T cells in tuberculosis. The study's findings and limits: T cells binding CD1B-GMM tetramer weakly possibly escaped the sort.

Cells were sorted from thawed PBMC rested overnight and stained with GMM-loaded CD1B tetramer, viability dye and anti-CD3. CD1B tetramers were loaded with Rhodococcus equi-derived C32 glucose monomycolate. PBMC for tetramer sorting were first depleted of CD14-expressing monocytes. Produced via immunoSEQ multiplex PCR; TCRdb's table is partial and in-frame only. Of 61,000 or so clones in the sample, under 90% are singletons; the top ten hold around 13%. Per germline, CDR1 MDHEN and CDR2 SYDVKM. The CDR3 is made up of 11 amino acids. The ends were cut back, 6 bases at V and 3 bases at J, with 6 bases in the middle. As to this clone: Other DNA sequences from this sample encode an identical CDR3 as well.

This receptor was obtained from an adult woman with latent tuberculosis. Sequenced input: CD1b-GMM tetramer-negative cells sorted from PBMCs. This sequence joins TRBV28 and TRBJ2-7; D gene uncertain. The CDR3 region has the DNA TGTGCCAGCAGCCTATTCTACGAGCAGTACTTC. Amino acids: CASSLFYEQYF.